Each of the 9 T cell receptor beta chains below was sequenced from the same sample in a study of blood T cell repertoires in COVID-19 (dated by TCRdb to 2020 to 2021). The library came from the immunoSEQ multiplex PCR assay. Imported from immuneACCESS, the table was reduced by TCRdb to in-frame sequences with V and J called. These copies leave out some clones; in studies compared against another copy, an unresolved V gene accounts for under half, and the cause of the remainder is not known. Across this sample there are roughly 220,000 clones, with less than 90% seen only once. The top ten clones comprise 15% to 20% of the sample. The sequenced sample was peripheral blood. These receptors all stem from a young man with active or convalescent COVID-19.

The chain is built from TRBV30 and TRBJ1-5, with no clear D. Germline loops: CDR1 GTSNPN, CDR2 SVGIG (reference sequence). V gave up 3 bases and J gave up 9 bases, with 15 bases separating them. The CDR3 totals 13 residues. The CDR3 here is CAWSEQSAGPQHF. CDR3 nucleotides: TGTGCCTGGAGCGAACAGTCCGCCGGGCCCCAGCATTTT.

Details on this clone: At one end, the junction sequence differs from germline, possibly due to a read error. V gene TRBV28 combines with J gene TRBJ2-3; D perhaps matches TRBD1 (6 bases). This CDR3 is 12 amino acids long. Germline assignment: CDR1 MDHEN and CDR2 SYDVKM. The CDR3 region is CASSPPLGGRGF. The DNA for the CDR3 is TGTGCCAGCAGTCCCCCTTTGGGCGGCAGGGGTTTT.

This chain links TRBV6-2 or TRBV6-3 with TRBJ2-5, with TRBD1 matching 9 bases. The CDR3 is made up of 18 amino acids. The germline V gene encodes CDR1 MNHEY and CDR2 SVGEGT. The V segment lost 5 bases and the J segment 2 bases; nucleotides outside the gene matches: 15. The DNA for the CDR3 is TGTGCCAGCAGTCCCGGACAGGGGACGGGTAAGCCGCAAGAGACCCAGTACTTC. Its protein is CASSPGQGTGKPQETQYF.

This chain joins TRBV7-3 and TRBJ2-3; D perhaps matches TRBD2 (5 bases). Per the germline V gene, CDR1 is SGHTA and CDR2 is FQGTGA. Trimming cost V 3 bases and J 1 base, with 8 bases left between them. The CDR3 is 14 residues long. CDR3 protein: CASSFFGGTDTQYF. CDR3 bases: TGTGCCAGCAGCTTTTTCGGGGGCACAGATACGCAGTATTTT.

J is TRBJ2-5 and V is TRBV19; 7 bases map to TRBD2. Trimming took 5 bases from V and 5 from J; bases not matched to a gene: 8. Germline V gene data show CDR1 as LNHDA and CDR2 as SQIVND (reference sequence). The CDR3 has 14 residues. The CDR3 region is CASSWGGRAETQYF. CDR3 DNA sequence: TGTGCCAGTAGTTGGGGAGGGAGGGCGGAGACCCAGTACTTC.

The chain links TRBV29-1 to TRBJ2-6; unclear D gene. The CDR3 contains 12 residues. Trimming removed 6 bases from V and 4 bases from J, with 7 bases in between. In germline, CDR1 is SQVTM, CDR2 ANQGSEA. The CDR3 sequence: CSVESGANVLTF. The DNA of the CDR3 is TGCAGCGTGGAGTCCGGGGCCAACGTCCTGACTTTC.

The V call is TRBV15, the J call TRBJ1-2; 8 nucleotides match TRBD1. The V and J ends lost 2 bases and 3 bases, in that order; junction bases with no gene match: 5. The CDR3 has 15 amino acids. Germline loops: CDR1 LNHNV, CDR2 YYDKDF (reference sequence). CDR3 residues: CATSRSTGVDYGYTF. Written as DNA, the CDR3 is TGTGCCACCAGCAGATCGACAGGGGTCGACTATGGCTACACCTTC.

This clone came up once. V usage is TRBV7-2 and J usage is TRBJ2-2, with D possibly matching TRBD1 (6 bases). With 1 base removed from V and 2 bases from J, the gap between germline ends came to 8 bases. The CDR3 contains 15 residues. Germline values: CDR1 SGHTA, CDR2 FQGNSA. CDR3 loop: CASSLVGANTGELFF. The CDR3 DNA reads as TGTGCCAGCAGCTTAGTGGGGGCTAACACCGGGGAGCTGTTTTTT.

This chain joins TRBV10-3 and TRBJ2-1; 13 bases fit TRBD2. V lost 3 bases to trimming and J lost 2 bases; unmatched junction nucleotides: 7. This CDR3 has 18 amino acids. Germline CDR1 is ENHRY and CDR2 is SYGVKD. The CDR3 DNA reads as TGTGCCATCAGTGATGGCTGGACTAGCGGGAGCACCTACAATGAGCAGTTCTTC. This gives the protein CAISDGWTSGSTYNEQFF.